Shown below are 3 T cell receptor beta chains from a single sample sequenced in a study of response to subunit inactivated influenza vaccine. Using its own MiXCR run on the RT-PCR reads, TCRdb lists one record per CDR3 protein. The data show some 520,000 distinct CDR3 sequences, approximately 16% seen once. The material was CD4+ T cells sorted from PBMCs, obtained about 23 months after vaccination. These receptors were obtained from a man aged 50 to 69 who received an inactivated influenza vaccine.

The chain has TRBV2 and TRBJ2-7, with D unclear. The germline CDR1 and CDR2 sequences are SNHLY and FYNNEI. V was clipped by 2 bases and J by 5 bases, with 4 bases between them. The CDR3 runs 11 residues. The CDR3 sequence is CASSESDEQYF. The CDR3 DNA follows: TGTGCCAGCAGTGAATCCGACGAGCAGTACTTC.

The chain carries TRBV20-1 and TRBJ2-7; D is uncertain. This CDR3 has 16 residues. V lost 1 base, J lost 2 bases, and 18 bases lay in between. CDR1 DFQATT and CDR2 SNEGSKA come from the germline V gene (reference sequence). The DNA of the CDR3 is TGCAGTGCTAGAGGTACCTCCGGCAGGCAAGCCTACGAGCAGTACTTC. Protein sequence: CSARGTSGRQAYEQYF.

The chain carries TRBV28 and TRBJ1-2, with D possibly being TRBD1 (5 bases). V gave up 6 bases and J gave up 4 bases, with 15 bases separating them. In germline, CDR1 is MDHEN, CDR2 SYDVKM. The CDR3 has 14 amino acids. The CDR3 DNA sequence: TGTGCCAGCAGGGGGCCTCGGGTCGGCTATGGCTACACCTTC. Residues: CASRGPRVGYGYTF.